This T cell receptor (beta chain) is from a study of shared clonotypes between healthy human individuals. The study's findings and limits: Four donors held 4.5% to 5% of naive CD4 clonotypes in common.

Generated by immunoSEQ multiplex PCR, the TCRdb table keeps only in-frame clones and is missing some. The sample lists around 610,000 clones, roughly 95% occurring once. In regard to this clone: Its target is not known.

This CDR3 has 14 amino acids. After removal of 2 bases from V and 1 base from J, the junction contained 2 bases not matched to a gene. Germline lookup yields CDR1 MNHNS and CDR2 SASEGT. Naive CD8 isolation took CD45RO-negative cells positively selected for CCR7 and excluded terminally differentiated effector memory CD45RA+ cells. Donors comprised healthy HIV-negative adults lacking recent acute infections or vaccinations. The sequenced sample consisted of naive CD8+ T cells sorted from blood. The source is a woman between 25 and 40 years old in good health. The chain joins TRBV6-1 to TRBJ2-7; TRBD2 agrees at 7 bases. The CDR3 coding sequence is TGTGCCAGCAGTGAATGGGGAGGGTCCTACGAGCAGTACTTC. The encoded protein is CASSEWGGSYEQYF.